This T cell receptor (beta chain) stems from a study of T cell repertoires in cytomegalovirus infection. Study background: Public TCR beta signatures marked donors with CMV infection and the matching HLA. Study-wide points: Summed public TCR beta family frequency identified CMV carriers bearing the relevant HLA.

TCRdb re-analysed the reads in MiXCR, keeping a single row per CDR3 protein. The data hold around 280,000 distinct CDR3 sequences, with around 10% observed a single time. This clonotype showed up many times. What it binds is not known. The sequencing sample was made of PBMCs. This clonotype was obtained from a human donor in good health (CMV status not recorded). Some clones in this sample may be carry-over from other donors' samples.

CDR3 sequence reads: CASSLARTLNTEAFF. The CDR3 DNA is TGTGCCAGCAGCTTAGCGAGGACATTGAACACTGAAGCTTTCTTT. This rearrangement joins TRBV7-9 to TRBJ1-1; D possibly corresponds to TRBD1 (5 bases). Germline-derived CDR1 and CDR2 are SEHNR and FQNEAQ (reference sequence). The CDR3 consists of 15 residues. Trimming took 0 bases from V and 0 from J, leaving 8 bases between them.